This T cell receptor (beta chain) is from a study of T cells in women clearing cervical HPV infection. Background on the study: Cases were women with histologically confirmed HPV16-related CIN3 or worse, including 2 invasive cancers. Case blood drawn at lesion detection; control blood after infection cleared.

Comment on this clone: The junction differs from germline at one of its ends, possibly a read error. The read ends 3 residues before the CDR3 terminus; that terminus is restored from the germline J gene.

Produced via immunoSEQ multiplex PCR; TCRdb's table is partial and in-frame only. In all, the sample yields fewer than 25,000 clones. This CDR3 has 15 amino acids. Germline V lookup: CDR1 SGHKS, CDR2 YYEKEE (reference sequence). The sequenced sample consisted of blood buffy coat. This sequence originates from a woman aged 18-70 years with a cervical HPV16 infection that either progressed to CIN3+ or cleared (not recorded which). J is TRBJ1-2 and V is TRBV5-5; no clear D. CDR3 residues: CASSLGPQANYGYTF. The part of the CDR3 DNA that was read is TGTGCCAGCAGCTTGGGACCGCAAGCTAACTATGGT.